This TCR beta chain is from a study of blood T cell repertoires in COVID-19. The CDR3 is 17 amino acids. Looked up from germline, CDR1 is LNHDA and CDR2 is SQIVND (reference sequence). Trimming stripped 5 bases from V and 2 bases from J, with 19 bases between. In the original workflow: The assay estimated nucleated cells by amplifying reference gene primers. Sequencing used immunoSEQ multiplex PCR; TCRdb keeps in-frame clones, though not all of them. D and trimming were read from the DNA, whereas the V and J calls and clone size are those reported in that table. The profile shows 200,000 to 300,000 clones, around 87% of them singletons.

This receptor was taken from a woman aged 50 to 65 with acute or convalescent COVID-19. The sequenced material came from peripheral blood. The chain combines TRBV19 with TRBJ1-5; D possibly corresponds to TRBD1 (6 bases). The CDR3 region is CASSPGVSGGRNQPQHF. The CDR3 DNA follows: TGTGCCAGTAGTCCGGGTGTTTCTGGGGGCCGCAATCAGCCCCAGCATTTT.